These 9 T cell receptor beta chains originate from one sample sequenced in a study of CD8 T cells in Susac syndrome. Random-hexamer reverse transcription was applied to about 0.5 to 1 ug RNA. From the immunoSEQ multiplex PCR reads, TCRdb called clonotypes with MiXCR, one entry per CDR3 protein. The sample has around 130,000 distinct CDR3 sequences, 85% to 95% seen once. Sequencing was done on a sample of CD8+ T cells from PBMCs. All receptors come from a human donor with Susac syndrome.

V is TRBV2 and J is TRBJ2-3, with D maybe TRBD1 (7 bases). Between the trimmed V and J ends, which lost 8 bases and 4 bases, there was a span of 13 bases. This CDR3 spans 13 amino acids. Germline loops: CDR1 SNHLY, CDR2 FYNNEI. CDR3 sequence (DNA): TGTGCCAGCGGCAGGGGGGAGGCAGATACGCAGTATTTT. Amino acid sequence: CASGRGEADTQYF. Looking up the rest from reference TRBV2 and TRBJ2-3 gives the full variable domain: EPEVTQTPSHQVTQMGQEVILRCVPISNHLYFYWYRQILGQKVEFLVSFYNNEISEKSEIFDDQFSVERPDGSNFTLKIRSTKLEDSAMYFCASGRGEADTQYFGPGTRLTVL.

The CDR3 is CAWLSRTEAFF. In nucleotides, the CDR3 is TGTGCCTGGCTTTCCCGGACAGAAGCTTTCTTT. This chain links TRBV30 with TRBJ1-1; perhaps TRBD1 as D (5 bases). The CDR3 spans 11 residues. Looked up from germline, CDR1 is GTSNPN and CDR2 is SVGIG (reference sequence). The ends were cut back, 5 bases at V and 8 bases at J, with 12 bases in the middle.

The chain is built from TRBV27 and TRBJ2-7; D uncertain. Germline-derived CDR1 and CDR2 are MNHEY and SMNVEV (reference sequence). The CDR3 is made up of 14 amino acids. Trimming took off 3 bases at V and 8 bases at J, with 17 bases between the two ends. The CDR3 loop reads CASSLGYTNPKQYF. CDR3 coding DNA: TGTGCCAGCAGTTTGGGCTATACGAATCCTAAGCAGTACTTC.

The gene calls are TRBV12-3 or TRBV12-4 and TRBJ1-6, with 10 bases that match TRBD1. V trimming: 3 bases; J trimming: 13 bases; junction bases outside the gene matches: 15. The CDR3 spans 17 residues. CDR3 bases: TGTGCCAGCAGTTTCCTCGGTATCGGGACAGGGGACTCGCCCCTCCACTTT. The encoded protein is CASSFLGIGTGDSPLHF.

J is TRBJ2-1 and V is TRBV11-2, with 9 bases that match TRBD2. CDR1 and CDR2 (germline): SGHAT, FQNNGV. The CDR3 has 13 amino acids. V shed 9 bases, J shed 3 bases, and the junction held 3 bases outside the gene matches. This CDR3 is CASLAGLYNEQFF. The CDR3 DNA sequence: TGTGCCAGTCTAGCGGGGCTCTACAATGAGCAGTTCTTC.

The V call is TRBV7-9, the J call TRBJ2-4; D unclear. This CDR3 region has 14 residues. V was clipped by 5 bases and J by 1 base, with 9 bases between them. Germline V gives CDR1 SEHNR, CDR2 FQNEAQ (reference sequence). The CDR3 nucleotides are TGTGCCAGCAGCCCGCCCCTCGCCAAAAACATTCAGTACTTC. Translated, it gives CASSPPLAKNIQYF.

V is TRBV29-1 and J is TRBJ2-7; maybe TRBD2 (5 bases). The V gene's germline CDR1 is SQVTM and CDR2 ANQGSEA. This CDR3 comprises 12 residues. The V end lost 4 bases, the J end lost 5 bases, and 12 bases lay between the germline ends. The CDR3 DNA follows: TGCAGCGTTGTTCGGGGTATCGACGAGCAGTACTTC. It codes for CSVVRGIDEQYF.

V and J are TRBV19 and TRBJ2-1; D gene unclear. The V and J ends lost 5 bases and 2 bases respectively, with 7 bases between them. The CDR3 runs to 13 residues. From germline, CDR1 is LNHDA and CDR2 SQIVND (reference sequence). The CDR3 is CASSLTTYNEQFF. The DNA of the CDR3 is TGTGCCAGTAGTCTAACGACCTACAATGAGCAGTTCTTC.

A single count supports this clonotype. The rearrangement links TRBV19 to TRBJ2-5; D is unclear. Between the trimmed V and J ends, which lost 7 bases and 2 bases, there was a span of 14 bases. The CDR3 covers 14 residues. Germline V gives CDR1 LNHDA, CDR2 SQIVND (reference sequence). The CDR3 loop is CASKVRPEQETQYF. The CDR3 coding sequence is TGTGCCAGTAAAGTACGACCGGAGCAAGAGACCCAGTACTTC.